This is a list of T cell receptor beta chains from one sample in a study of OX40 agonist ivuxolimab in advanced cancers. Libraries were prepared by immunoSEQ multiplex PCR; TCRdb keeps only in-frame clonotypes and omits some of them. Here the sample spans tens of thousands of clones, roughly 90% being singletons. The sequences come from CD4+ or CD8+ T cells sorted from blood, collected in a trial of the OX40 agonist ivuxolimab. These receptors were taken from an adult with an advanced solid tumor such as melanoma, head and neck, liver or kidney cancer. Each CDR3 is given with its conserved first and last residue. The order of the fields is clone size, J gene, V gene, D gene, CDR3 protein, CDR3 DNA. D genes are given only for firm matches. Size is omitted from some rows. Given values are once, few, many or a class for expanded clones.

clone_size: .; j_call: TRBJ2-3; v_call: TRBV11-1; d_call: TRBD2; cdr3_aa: CASGSSGVTSPSTDTQYF; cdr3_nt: TGTGCCAGCGGGTCTAGCGGGGTAACATCTCCTAGCACAGATACGCAGTATTTT
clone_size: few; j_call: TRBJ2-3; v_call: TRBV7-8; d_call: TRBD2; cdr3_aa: CASSSIPGTRKTDTQYF; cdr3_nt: TGTGCCAGCAGCTCAATTCCCGGGACTAGAAAAACAGATACGCAGTATTTT
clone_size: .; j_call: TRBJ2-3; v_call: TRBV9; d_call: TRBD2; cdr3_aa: CASQPGGGDTQYF; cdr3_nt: TGTGCCAGCCAGCCGGGAGGTGGAGATACGCAGTATTTT
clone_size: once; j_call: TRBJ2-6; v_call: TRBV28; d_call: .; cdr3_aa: CASSQQGSGANVLTF; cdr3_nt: TGTGCCAGCAGTCAACAGGGCTCTGGGGCCAACGTCCTGACTTTC
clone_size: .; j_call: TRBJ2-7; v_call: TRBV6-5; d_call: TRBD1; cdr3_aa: CASRSGQVYEQYF; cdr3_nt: TGTGCCAGCAGGAGCGGACAGGTCTACGAGCAGTACTTC
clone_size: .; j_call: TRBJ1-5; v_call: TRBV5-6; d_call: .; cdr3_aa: CASSRGQTNSNQPQHF; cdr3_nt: TGTGCCAGCAGCCGTGGACAGACAAATAGCAATCAGCCCCAGCATTTT
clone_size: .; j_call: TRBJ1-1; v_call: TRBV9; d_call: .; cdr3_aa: CASSEREGLAFF; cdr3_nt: TGTGCCAGCAGCGAGAGGGAGGGGCTGGCTTTCTTT
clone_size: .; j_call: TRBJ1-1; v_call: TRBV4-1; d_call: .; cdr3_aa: CASSQEGTPLTEAFF; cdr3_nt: TGCGCCAGCAGCCAAGAGGGGACCCCCCTCACTGAAGCTTTCTTT
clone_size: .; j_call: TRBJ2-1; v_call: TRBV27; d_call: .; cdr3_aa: CASSTPVTVNEQFF; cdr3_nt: TGTGCCAGCAGTACCCCGGTGACAGTCAATGAGCAGTTCTTC
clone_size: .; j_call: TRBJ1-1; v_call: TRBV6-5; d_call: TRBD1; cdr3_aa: CASSYSRTGGREAFF; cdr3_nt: TGTGCCAGCAGTTACTCCCGGACAGGGGGGAGAGAAGCTTTCTTT
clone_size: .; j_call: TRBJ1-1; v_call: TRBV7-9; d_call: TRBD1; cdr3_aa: CASSLDRGGTEAFF; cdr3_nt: TGTGCCAGCAGCCTAGACAGGGGGGGAACTGAAGCTTTCTTT
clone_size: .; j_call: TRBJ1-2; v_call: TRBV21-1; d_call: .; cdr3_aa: CASSAPTGHYGYTF; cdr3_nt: TGTGCCAGCAGCGCTCCGACAGGTCACTATGGCTACACCTTC
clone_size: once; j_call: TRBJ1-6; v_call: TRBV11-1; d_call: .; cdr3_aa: CASSFGSSSYNSPLHF; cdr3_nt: TGTGCCAGCAGCTTTGGCAGCAGCTCCTATAATTCACCCCTCCACTTT
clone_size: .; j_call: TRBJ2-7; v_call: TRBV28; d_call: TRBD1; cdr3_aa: CASSTPGQGAQYF; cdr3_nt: TGTGCCAGCAGTACACCGGGACAGGGGGCGCAGTACTTC